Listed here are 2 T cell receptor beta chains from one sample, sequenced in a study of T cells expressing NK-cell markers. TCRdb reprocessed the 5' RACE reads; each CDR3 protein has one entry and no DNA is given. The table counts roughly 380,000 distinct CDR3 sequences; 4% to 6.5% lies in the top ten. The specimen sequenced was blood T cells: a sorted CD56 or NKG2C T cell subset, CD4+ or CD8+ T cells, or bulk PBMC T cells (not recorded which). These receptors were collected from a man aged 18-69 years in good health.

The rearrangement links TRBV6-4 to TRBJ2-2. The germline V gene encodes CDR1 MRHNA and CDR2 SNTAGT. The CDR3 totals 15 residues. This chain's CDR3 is CASSGWTANTGELFF.

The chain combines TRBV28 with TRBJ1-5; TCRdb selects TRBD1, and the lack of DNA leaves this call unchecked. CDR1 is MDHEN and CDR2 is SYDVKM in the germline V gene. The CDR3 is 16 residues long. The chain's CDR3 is CASRLWGQGSNQPQHF.